This TCR beta chain was observed in a study of naive and memory T cell subsets. Study-level results: A few larger clonotypes appeared in naive repertoires, especially CD8, possibly memory cells re-expressing CD45RA.

With regard to this clonotype: The target antigen is unknown.

This CDR3 has 15 amino acids. With V trimmed by 4 bases and J by 5 bases, 8 bases remained unmatched. The germline CDR1 and CDR2 sequences are SGHNT and YYREEE (reference sequence). An equimolar mix of two oligonucleotides served as the beta constant-region primer for TRBC1 and TRBC2. Nested alpha and beta constant-region primers with the SP2 primer drove four PCR rounds on ligated cDNA. MiXCR, applied by TCRdb to the UMI-ligation and nested PCR reads, yields one record per CDR3 protein. The sample shows 150,000 or so distinct CDR3 sequences, approximately 22% of them seen only once. The chain links TRBV5-4 to TRBJ2-7, with 11 bases that match TRBD2. The material sequenced was naive CD4+ T cells from blood. The TCR sequence derives from a human donor in good health. The CDR3 sequence: CASSPSTSGSHEQYF. The CDR3 nucleotides read TGTGCCAGCAGCCCAAGCACTAGCGGGAGCCACGAGCAGTACTTC.